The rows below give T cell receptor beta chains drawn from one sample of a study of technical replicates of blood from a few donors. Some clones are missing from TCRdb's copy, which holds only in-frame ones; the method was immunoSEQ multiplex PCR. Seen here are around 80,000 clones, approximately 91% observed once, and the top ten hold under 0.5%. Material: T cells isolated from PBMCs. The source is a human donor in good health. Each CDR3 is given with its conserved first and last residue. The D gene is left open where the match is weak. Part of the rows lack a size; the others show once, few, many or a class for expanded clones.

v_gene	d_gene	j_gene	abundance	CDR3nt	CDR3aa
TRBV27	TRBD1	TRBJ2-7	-	TGTGCCAGCAGTATGGGACAGGGGGAAACTTACGAGCAGTACTTC	CASSMGQGETYEQYF
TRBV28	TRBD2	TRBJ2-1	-	TGTGCCAGCAGTTTGACTAGCGGATCCTACAATGAGCAGTTCTTC	CASSLTSGSYNEQFF
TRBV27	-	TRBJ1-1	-	TGTGCCAGCAGTGGGGGGGAGGGGGTTTTCAACACTGAAGCTTTCTTT	CASSGGEGVFNTEAFF
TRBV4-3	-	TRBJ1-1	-	TGCGCCAGCAGCCACGGCACTGAAGCTTTCTTT	CASSHGTEAFF
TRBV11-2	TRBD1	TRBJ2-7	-	TGTGCCAGCAGCTTATTTAGTACAGGGGGGAACGAGCAGTACTTC	CASSLFSTGGNEQYF
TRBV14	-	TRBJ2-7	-	TGTGCCAGCAGCCTGCTAGAACCGAGGCACGAGCAGTACTTC	CASSLLEPRHEQYF
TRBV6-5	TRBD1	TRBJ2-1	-	TGTGCCAGCAGTTATACAGGGGCCGGGTACAATGAGCAGTTCTTC	CASSYTGAGYNEQFF
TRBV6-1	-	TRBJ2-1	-	TGTGCCAGCAGTGAAGTACACAGTTACAATGAGCAGTTCTTC	CASSEVHSYNEQFF
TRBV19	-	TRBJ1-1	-	TGTGCCAGTAGTTTCAGGGTCTCGGGGGGCACTGAAGCTTTCTTT	CASSFRVSGGTEAFF
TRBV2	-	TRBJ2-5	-	TGTGCCAGCAGTACTGGAGAGACCCAGTACTTC	CASSTGETQYF
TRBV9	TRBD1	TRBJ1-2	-	TGTGCCAGCAGCGCAATCACAGGGGGTGGCTACACCTTC	CASSAITGGGYTF
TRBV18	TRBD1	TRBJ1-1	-	TGTGCCAGCTCACCTGGGACAGGGATGAACACTGAAGCTTTCTTT	CASSPGTGMNTEAFF
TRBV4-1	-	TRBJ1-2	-	TGCGCCAGCAGCCATACTGGGGGGGACTATGGCTACACCTTC	CASSHTGGDYGYTF
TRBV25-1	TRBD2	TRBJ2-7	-	TGTGCCAGCAGTGACGAACTAGCGGGTCGCTACGAGCAGTACTTC	CASSDELAGRYEQYF
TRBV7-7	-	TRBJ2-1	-	TGTGCTAGCAGCTTAGAGGTTAGCGGCCCAGGTAATGAGCAGTTCTTC	CASSLEVSGPGNEQFF
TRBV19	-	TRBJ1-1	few	TGTGCCAGTAGTAAATTGACGGGGAACACTGAAGCTTTCTTT	CASSKLTGNTEAFF
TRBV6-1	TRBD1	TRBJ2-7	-	TGTGCCGGTGGGACAGGGACCTACGAGCAGTACTTC	CAGGTGTYEQYF
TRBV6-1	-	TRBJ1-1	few	TGTGCCAGCAGTCAATACAGGGACACTGAAGCTTTCTTT	CASSQYRDTEAFF
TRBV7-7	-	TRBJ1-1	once	TGTGCCAGCAGCCAGACACAGGGAACTGAAGCTTTCTTT	CASSQTQGTEAFF
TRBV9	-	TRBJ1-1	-	TGTGCCAGCAGCGTTAGCCCCAAATCTCCTGAAGCTTTCTTT	CASSVSPKSPEAFF
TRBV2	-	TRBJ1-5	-	TGTGCCAGCAGCGGGTTCAGGGATCAGCCCCAGCATTTT	CASSGFRDQPQHF
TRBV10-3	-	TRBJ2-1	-	TGTGCCATCAGTGTTGGCCAGGGAATTGATGAGCAGTTCTTC	CAISVGQGIDEQFF
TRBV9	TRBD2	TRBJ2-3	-	TGTGCCAGCAGCCCCCAACTAGCGGGAGGGGTGGATACGCAGTATTTT	CASSPQLAGGVDTQYF
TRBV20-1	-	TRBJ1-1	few	TGCAGTTACGCTAGAAACACTGAAGCTTTCTTT	CSYARNTEAFF
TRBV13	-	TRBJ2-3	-	TGTGCCAGCAGCTTCGGAGCAGATACGCAGTATTTT	CASSFGADTQYF
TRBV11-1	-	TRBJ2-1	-	TGTGCCAGCAGCTTAGTCGACAAAAATGAGCAGTTCTTC	CASSLVDKNEQFF
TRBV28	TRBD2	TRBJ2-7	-	TGTGCCAGCAGTGTCCCCGAAATAGCGGGAGTAGGCTACGAGCAGTACTTC	CASSVPEIAGVGYEQYF
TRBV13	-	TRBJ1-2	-	TGTGCCAGCAGCTTAACGGGCTTTAGGGGGAATGGCTACACCTTC	CASSLTGFRGNGYTF
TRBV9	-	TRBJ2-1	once	TGTGCCAGCAGCCCAGACCGGGTATCCAATGAGCAGTTCTTC	CASSPDRVSNEQFF
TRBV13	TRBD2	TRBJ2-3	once	TGTGCCAGCAGCTACCTAGCGGATGGAGCGACAGATACGCAGTATTTT	CASSYLADGATDTQYF
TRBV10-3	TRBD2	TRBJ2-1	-	TGTGCCATCAGTAAAAAGCGGGAGAAGACTACCTACAATGAGCAGTTCTTC	CAISKKREKTTYNEQFF
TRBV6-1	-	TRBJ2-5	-	TGTGCCAGTACAGGGTGGGAGACCCAGTACTTC	CASTGWETQYF
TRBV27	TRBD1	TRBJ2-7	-	TGTGCCACCCAGTCGCCGGGACAGGGAGTCCACGAGCAGTACTTC	CATQSPGQGVHEQYF
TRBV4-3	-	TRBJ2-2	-	TGCGCCAGCAGCCCATGGCCCGAGGGGGACCGAACCGGGGAGCTGTTTTTT	CASSPWPEGDRTGELFF
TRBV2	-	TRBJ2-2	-	TGTGCCATCACCCGGCCAGGGGCGGCCGGGGAGCTGTTTTTT	CAITRPGAAGELFF
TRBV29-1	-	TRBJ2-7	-	TGCAGCGCCAGGGGAAGTTACGAGCAGTACTTC	CSARGSYEQYF
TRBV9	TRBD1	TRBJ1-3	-	TGTGCCAGCAGCTCCAGACAGGGGACTGGAAACACCATATATTTT	CASSSRQGTGNTIYF
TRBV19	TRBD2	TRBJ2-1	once	TGTGCCAGTAGTAAGCTAGCGGAGGCTTACAATGAGCAGTTCTTC	CASSKLAEAYNEQFF
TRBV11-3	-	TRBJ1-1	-	TGTGCCAGCAGCTTCTACGATGTTGTTGATAACAACACTGAAGCTTTCTTT	CASSFYDVVDNNTEAFF
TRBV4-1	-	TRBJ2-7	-	TGCGCCAGCAGCCAAGCAGCGGCCCCTACCTACGAGCAGTACTTC	CASSQAAAPTYEQYF
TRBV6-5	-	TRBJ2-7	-	TGTGCCAGCAGTATTGTCAGGGGAGACGAGCAGTACTTC	CASSIVRGDEQYF
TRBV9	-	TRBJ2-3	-	TGTGCCAGCAGCGTAGCGGGATCCCGCACAGATACGCAGTATTTT	CASSVAGSRTDTQYF
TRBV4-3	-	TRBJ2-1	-	TGCGCCAGCAGCCAAGATTTGAGCCCCTACAATGAGCAGTTCTTC	CASSQDLSPYNEQFF
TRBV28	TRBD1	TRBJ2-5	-	TGTGCCAGCAGATTTTCGGGGACAGGTGCCTTAATCCCTATGGAGACCCAGTACTTC	CASRFSGTGALIPMETQYF
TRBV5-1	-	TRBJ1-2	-	TGCGCCAGCAGCTTGACAGGGCAAAACTATGGCTACACCTTC	CASSLTGQNYGYTF
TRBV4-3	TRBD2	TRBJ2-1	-	TGCGCCAGCAGCCCAACTAGCGGGAGGAACAATGAGCAGTTCTTC	CASSPTSGRNNEQFF
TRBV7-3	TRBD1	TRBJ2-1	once	TGTGCCAGCAGCCCGGTAGGGACAGACTATGAGCAGTTCTTC	CASSPVGTDYEQFF
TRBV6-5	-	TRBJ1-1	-	TGTGCCAGCAGCCCAAACAGGGATGCTGAAGCTTTCTTT	CASSPNRDAEAFF